These 10 T cell receptor beta chains were all obtained from the same sample, sequenced in a study of Ad26.COV2.S vaccination and SARS-CoV-2 variants. Assay used: immunoSEQ multiplex PCR; TCRdb lists only in-frame clones, some missing. This sample yields about 680,000 clones, of which about 89% are seen a single time; around 1.5% belongs to the top ten. Treatment defined: some 20 received Ad26.COV2.S at low or high dose, single or two shots; roughly 5 received placebo; per-sample allocation not given. Following the first vaccine or placebo injection, samples were taken on day 63. The specimen was peripheral blood, collected in a trial of Ad26.COV2.S vaccine versus placebo. These receptors came from a person aged 18 to 65 who received the Ad26.COV2.S COVID-19 vaccine or a placebo.

The V gene is TRBV29-1, the J gene TRBJ1-1, with D tentatively TRBD1 (5 bases). Between the trimmed V and J ends, which lost 1 base and 1 base, there was a span of 13 bases. The CDR3 consists of 15 residues. Per the germline V gene, CDR1 is SQVTM and CDR2 is ANQGSEA. CDR3 protein: CSVEGLPQGNTEAFF. CDR3 in DNA: TGCAGCGTTGAAGGGCTACCTCAGGGGAACACTGAAGCTTTCTTT.

The rearrangement links TRBV24-1 to TRBJ2-5, with 7 bases aligning to TRBD2. This CDR3 is built from 15 residues. The germline V gene encodes CDR1 KGHDR and CDR2 SFDVKD. The ends lost 9 bases at V and 5 bases at J; junction bases unmatched: 14. CDR3 loop: CATRPGRGSMETQYF. In nucleotides, the CDR3 is TGTGCCACCCGTCCCGGTCGCGGGAGTATGGAGACCCAGTACTTC.

The chain combines TRBV5-1 with TRBJ1-2; the match to TRBD1 covers 7 bases. There are 15 residues in the CDR3. Germline V gene lookup returns CDR1 SGHRS and CDR2 YFSETQ. The V and J ends lost 4 bases and 3 bases, in that order; junction bases with no gene match: 9. The CDR3 nucleotides are TGCGCCAGCAGCCCGACAGGGACCGGTGACTATGGCTACACCTTC. It is translated as CASSPTGTGDYGYTF. Full variable domain (remainder filled in from reference TRBV5-1 and TRBJ1-2): KAGVTQTPRYLIKTRGQQVTLSCSPISGHRSVSWYQQTPGQGLQFLFEYFSETQRNKGNFPGRFSGRQFSNSRSEMNVSTLELGDSALYLCASSPTGTGDYGYTFGSGTRLTVV.

V usage is TRBV19 and J usage is TRBJ2-7; D is perhaps TRBD1 (6 bases). The V end lost 3 bases, the J end lost 1 base, and 13 bases lay between the germline ends. Germline lookup yields CDR1 LNHDA and CDR2 SQIVND (reference sequence). The CDR3 loop spans 15 amino acids. The CDR3 DNA follows: TGTGCCAGTAGTATGGGCCGGGACATTTCCTACGAGCAGTACTTC. Its protein is CASSMGRDISYEQYF.

The chain uses TRBV6-1 and TRBJ1-2; D might be TRBD1 (5 bases). Germline V gene lookup returns CDR1 MNHNS and CDR2 SASEGT. The V end was cut by 1 base, the J end by 4 bases, with 13 bases between. The length of the CDR3 is 15 residues. The CDR3: CASSEGGGPFYGYTF. The CDR3, as DNA: TGTGCCAGCAGTGAAGGGGGGGGACCTTTCTATGGCTACACCTTC.

This chain connects TRBV6-5 to TRBJ2-7; 8 bases agree with TRBD2. Losses at the gene ends were 8 bases for V and 3 bases for J; bases not matched to a gene: 6. The CDR3 is 13 amino acids. Per germline, CDR1 MNHEY and CDR2 SVGAGI. The CDR3 sequence is CASGREADYEQYF. The CDR3 nucleotides are TGTGCCAGCGGGCGGGAGGCCGACTACGAGCAGTACTTC.

The chain couples TRBV7-6 to TRBJ1-4, with a possible D match to TRBD1 (5 bases). The length of the CDR3 is 15 residues. The germline V gene has CDR1 SGHVS and CDR2 FNYEAQ. Trimming took 3 bases from V and 2 from J, leaving 10 bases between them. CDR3 loop: CASSFEGVTNEKLFF. CDR3 bases: TGTGCCAGCAGCTTCGAAGGGGTTACTAATGAAAAACTGTTTTTT.

V usage is TRBV11-2 and J usage is TRBJ2-2, with 7 nucleotides matching TRBD1. The germline V gene has CDR1 SGHAT and CDR2 FQNNGV. The V segment lost 5 bases and the J segment 7 bases; nucleotides outside the gene matches: 13. The CDR3 is 16 amino acids. CDR3 nucleotide sequence: TGTGCCAGCAGCGAGGGGGCGCGGCTTACTATCGGGGAGCTGTTTTTT. Encoded protein: CASSEGARLTIGELFF.

The rearrangement links TRBV6-2 or TRBV6-3 to TRBJ1-5, with 8 bases matching TRBD1. The V and J ends lost 5 bases and 5 bases, in that order; junction bases with no gene match: 5. The germline gives CDR1 MNHEY, CDR2 SVGEGT. The CDR3 loop spans 14 amino acids. Here the CDR3 DNA reads TGTGCCAGCAGTCTGACAGGGGTGGATCAGCCCCAGCATTTT. As protein: CASSLTGVDQPQHF.

The V gene is TRBV11-2, the J gene TRBJ2-5; D is ambiguous. With 1 base removed from V and 9 bases from J, the gap between germline ends came to 9 bases. Germline CDR1 SGHAT, CDR2 FQNNGV. The CDR3 runs to 12 residues. The DNA of the CDR3 is TGTGCCAGCAGCTTAGCCACCGGGTCCCAGTACTTC. Residues: CASSLATGSQYF.